This entry describes one T cell receptor beta chain. The target antigen is unknown. The CDR3 extends over 16 amino acids. Per the germline V gene, CDR1 is SGHDT and CDR2 is YYEEEE. With 3 bases clipped from V and 3 bases from J, the junction kept 5 bases outside the gene matches. The data were obtained in a study of cytomegalovirus exposure and HLA in healthy donors. Study-wide points: Analysis performed later showed TCR beta chains linked to HLA being more clonally expanded than equally common others. For TCR beta chains, V- and J-gene trimming was later linked to a missense DCLRE1C variant.

PCR amplification relied on 60 Vbeta primers (plus 13 Jbeta primers). Authors' data handling: Some 80 million unique TCR beta chains, 8.5 million to 14 million shared, were counted in a later analysis. Profiling relied on immunoSEQ multiplex PCR, and the TCRdb table lists in-frame clones only, not all of them. The DNA was the basis for D and trimming; V, J and clone size are from that table. The data contain under 200,000 clones, more than 9.5% of them singletons. The TCR sequence derives from a man over 45 in good health and CMV-seropositive. Sequencing was carried out using PBMCs. The chain has TRBV5-6 and TRBJ1-5, with 11 nucleotides matching TRBD1. CDR3 residues: CASSYGQGASNQPQHF. CDR3 in DNA: TGTGCCAGCAGCTACGGACAGGGGGCCTCCAATCAGCCCCAGCATTTT.